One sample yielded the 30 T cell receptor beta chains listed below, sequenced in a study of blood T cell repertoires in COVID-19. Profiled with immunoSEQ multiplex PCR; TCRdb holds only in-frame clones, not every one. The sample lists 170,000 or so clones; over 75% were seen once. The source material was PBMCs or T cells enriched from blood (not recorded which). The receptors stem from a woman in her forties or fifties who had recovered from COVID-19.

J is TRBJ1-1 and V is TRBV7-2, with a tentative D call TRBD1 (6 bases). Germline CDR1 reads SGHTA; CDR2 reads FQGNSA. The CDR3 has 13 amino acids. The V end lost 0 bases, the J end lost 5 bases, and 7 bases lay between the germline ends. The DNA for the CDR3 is TGTGCCAGCAGCTTAGCTCAGGGGACTGAAGCTTTCTTT. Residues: CASSLAQGTEAFF.

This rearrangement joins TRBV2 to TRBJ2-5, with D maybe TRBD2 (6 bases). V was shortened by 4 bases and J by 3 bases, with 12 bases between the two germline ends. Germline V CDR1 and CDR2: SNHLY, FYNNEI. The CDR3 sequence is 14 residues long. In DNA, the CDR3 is TGTGCCAGCAGTGCCGACTGGGGGGAAGAGACCCAGTACTTC. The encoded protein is CASSADWGEETQYF.

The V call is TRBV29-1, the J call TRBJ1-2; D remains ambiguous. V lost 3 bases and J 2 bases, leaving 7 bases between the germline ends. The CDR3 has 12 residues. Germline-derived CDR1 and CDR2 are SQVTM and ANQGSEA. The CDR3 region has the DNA TGCAGCGTTGACGGACTAAACTATGGCTACACCTTC. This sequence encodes CSVDGLNYGYTF.

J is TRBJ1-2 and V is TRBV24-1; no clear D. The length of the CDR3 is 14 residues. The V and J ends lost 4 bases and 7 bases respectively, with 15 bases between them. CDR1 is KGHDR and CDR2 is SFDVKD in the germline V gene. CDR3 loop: CATSDAGRPSGYTF. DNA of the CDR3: TGTGCCACCAGTGACGCGGGTCGACCTAGTGGCTACACCTTC.

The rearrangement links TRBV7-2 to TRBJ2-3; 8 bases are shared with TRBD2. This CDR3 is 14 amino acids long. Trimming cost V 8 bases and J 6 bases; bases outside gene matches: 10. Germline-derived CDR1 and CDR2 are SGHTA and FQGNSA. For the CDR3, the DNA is TGTGCCAGCGTCGCGGGGGGCCGGGCGGATACGCAGTATTTT. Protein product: CASVAGGRADTQYF. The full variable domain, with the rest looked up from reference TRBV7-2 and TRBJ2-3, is GAGVSQSPSNKVTEKGKDVELRCDPISGHTALYWYRQSLGQGLEFLIYFQGNSAPDKSGLPSDRFSAERTGGSVSTLTIQRTQQEDSAVYLCASVAGGRADTQYFGPGTRLTVL.

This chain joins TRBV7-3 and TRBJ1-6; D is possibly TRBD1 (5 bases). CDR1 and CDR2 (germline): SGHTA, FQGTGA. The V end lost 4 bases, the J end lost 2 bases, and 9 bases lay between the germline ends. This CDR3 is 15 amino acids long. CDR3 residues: CASSSGDTYNSPLHF. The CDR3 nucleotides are TGTGCCAGCAGCTCGGGGGATACCTATAATTCACCCCTCCACTTT. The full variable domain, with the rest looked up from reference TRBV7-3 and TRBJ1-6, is GAGVSQTPSNKVTEKGKYVELRCDPISGHTALYWYRQSLGQGPEFLIYFQGTGAADDSGLPNDRFFAVRPEGSVSTLKIQRTERGDSAVYLCASSSGDTYNSPLHFGNGTRLTVT.

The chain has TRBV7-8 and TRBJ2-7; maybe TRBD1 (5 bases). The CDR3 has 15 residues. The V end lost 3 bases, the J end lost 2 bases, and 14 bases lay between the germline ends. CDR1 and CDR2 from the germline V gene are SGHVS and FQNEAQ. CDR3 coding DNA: TGTGCCAGCAGCTTCCTGCATGACAGTCCCTACGAGCAGTACTTC. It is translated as CASSFLHDSPYEQYF.

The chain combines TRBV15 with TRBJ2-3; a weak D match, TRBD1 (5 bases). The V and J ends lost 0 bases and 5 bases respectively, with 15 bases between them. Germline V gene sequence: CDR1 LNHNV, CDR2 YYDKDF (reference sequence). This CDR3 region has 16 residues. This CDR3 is CATSRDLRASGDTQYF. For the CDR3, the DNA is TGTGCCACCAGCAGAGATCTCAGGGCTTCTGGAGATACGCAGTATTTT.

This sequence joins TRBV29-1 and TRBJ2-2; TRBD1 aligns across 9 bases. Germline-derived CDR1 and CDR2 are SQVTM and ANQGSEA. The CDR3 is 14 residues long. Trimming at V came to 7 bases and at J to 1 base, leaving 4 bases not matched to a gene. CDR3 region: CSARTGVNTGELFF. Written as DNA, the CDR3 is TGCAGCGCGCGGACAGGGGTGAACACCGGGGAGCTGTTTTTT.

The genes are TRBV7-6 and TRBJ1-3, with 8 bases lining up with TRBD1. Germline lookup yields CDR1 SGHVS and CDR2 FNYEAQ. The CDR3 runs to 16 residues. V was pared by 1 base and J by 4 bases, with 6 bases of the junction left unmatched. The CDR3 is CASSLVAGGSGNTIYF. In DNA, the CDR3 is TGTGCCAGCAGCTTAGTGGCAGGGGGCTCAGGAAACACCATATATTTT.

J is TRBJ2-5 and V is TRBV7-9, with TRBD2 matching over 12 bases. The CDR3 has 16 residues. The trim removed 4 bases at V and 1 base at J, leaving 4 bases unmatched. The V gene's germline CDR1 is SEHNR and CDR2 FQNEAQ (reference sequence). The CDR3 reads CASSWRTSGTQETQYF. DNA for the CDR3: TGTGCCAGCAGCTGGAGGACTAGCGGGACCCAAGAGACCCAGTACTTC.

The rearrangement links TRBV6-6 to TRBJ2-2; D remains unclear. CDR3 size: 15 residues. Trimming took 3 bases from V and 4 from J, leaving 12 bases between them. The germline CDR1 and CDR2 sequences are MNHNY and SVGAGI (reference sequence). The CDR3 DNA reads TGTGCCAGCAGTTATGCTTTCCGCGGCACCGGGGAGCTGTTTTTT. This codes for CASSYAFRGTGELFF.

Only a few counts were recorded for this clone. The CDR3 nucleotides are TGTGCCAGCAGTCAGCGGGGGCCAACCTACAATGAGCAGTTCTTC. Translation: CASSQRGPTYNEQFF. The chain links TRBV6-2 or TRBV6-3 to TRBJ2-1; 8 bases are shared with TRBD2. Germline loops: CDR1 MNHEY, CDR2 SVGEGT. The V gene end was trimmed by 5 bases and the J gene end by 2 bases; junction bases not matched to a gene: 5. This CDR3 has 15 residues.

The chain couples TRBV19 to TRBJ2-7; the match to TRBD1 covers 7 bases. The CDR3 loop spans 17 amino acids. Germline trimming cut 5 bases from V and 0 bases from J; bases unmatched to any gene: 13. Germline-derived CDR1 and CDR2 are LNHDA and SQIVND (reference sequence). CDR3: CASSPSSRQGSSYEQYF. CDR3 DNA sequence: TGTGCCAGTAGTCCGTCTTCCCGACAGGGATCCTCCTACGAGCAGTACTTC.

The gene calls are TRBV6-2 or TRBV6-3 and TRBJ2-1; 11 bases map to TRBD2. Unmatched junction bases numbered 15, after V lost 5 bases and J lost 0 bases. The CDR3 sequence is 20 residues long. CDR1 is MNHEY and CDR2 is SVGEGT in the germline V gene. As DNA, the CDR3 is TGTGCCAGCAGTCCATTACCGGGACTAGCGGTTTCTACCTCCTACAATGAGCAGTTCTTC. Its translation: CASSPLPGLAVSTSYNEQFF.

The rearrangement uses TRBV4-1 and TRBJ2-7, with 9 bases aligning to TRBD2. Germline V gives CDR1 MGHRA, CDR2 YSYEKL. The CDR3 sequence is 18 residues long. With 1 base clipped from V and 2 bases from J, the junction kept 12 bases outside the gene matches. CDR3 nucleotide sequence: TGCGCCAGCAGCCAAGTCGGACTCCCTAGCGGGGCCCCCTACGAGCAGTACTTC. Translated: CASSQVGLPSGAPYEQYF.

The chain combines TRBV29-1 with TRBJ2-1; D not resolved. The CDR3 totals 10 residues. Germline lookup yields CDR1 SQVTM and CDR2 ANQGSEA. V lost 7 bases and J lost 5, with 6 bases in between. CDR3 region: CSAGDNEQFF. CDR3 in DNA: TGCAGCGCCGGAGACAATGAGCAGTTCTTC.

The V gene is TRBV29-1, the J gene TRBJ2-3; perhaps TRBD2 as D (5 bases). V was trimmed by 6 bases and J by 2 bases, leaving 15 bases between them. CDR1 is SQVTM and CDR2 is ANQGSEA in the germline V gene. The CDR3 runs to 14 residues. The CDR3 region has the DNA TGCAGCGTAGATGGACTGGATGACACAGATACGCAGTATTTT. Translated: CSVDGLDDTDTQYF.

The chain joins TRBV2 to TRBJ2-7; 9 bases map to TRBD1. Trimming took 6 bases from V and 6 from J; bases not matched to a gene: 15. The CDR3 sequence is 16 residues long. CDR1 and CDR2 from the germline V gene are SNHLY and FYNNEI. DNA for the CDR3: TGTGCCAGCAGGGAGAAAACCGGGACAGGGTTAGGCGAGCAGTACTTC. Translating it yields CASREKTGTGLGEQYF.

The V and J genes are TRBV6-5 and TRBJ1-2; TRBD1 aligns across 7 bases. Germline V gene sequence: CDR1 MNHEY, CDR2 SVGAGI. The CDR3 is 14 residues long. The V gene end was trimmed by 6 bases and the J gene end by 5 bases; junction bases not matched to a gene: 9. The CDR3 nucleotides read TGTGCCAGCAGGTCCGCGGGACAGTTATATGGCTACACCTTC. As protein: CASRSAGQLYGYTF.

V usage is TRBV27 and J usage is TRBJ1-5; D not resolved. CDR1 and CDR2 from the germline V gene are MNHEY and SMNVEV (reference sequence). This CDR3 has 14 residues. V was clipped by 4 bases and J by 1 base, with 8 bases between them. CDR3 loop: CASSSVTSNQPQHF. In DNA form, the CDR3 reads TGTGCCAGCAGTTCAGTGACAAGCAATCAGCCCCAGCATTTT.

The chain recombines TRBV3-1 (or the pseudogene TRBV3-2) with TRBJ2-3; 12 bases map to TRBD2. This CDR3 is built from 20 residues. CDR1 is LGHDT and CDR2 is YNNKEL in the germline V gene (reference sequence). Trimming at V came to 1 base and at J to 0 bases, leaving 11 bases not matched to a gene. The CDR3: CASSQAGSSGGATSTDTQYF. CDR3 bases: TGTGCCAGCAGCCAAGCGGGATCTAGCGGGGGGGCCACGAGCACAGATACGCAGTATTTT.

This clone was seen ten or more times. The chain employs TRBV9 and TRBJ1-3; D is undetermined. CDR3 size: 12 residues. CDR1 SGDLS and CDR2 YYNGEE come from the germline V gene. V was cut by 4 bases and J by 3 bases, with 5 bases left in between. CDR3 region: CASSPDGNTIYF. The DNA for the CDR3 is TGTGCCAGCAGCCCAGATGGAAACACCATATATTTT.

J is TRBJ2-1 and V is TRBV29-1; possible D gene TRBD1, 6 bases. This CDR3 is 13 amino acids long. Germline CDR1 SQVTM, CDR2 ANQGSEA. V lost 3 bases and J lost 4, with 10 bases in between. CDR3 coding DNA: TGCAGCGTTGACAGGGGAAAATACAATGAGCAGTTCTTC. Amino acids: CSVDRGKYNEQFF.

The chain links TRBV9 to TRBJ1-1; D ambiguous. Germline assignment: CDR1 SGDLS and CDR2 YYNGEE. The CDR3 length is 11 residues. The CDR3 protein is CALRLNTEAFF. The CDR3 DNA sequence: TGTGCGCTGCGGTTGAACACTGAAGCTTTCTTT.

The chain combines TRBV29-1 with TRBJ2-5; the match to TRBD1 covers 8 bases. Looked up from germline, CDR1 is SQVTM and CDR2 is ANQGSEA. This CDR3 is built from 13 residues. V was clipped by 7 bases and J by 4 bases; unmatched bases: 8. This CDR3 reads CSGYRGTAETQYF. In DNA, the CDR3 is TGCAGCGGTTACAGGGGGACAGCAGAGACCCAGTACTTC.

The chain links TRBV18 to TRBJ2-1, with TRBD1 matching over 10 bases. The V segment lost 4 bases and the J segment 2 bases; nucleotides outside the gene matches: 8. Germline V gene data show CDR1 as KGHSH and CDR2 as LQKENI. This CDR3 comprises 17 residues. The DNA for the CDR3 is TGTGCCAGCTCACGATTGGGACAGGGGCGGGCCTACAATGAGCAGTTCTTC. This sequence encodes CASSRLGQGRAYNEQFF. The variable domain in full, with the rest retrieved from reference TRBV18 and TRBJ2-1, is NAGVMQNPRHLVRRRGQEARLRCSPMKGHSHVYWYRQLPEEGLKFMVYLQKENIIDESGMPKERFSAEFPKEGPSILRIQQVVRGDSAAYFCASSRLGQGRAYNEQFFGPGTRLTVL.

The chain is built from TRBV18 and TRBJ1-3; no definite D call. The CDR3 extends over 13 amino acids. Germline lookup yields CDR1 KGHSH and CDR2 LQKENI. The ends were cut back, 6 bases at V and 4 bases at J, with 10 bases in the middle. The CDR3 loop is CASSPGGGNTIYF. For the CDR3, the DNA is TGTGCCAGCTCCCCAGGAGGGGGAAACACCATATATTTT.

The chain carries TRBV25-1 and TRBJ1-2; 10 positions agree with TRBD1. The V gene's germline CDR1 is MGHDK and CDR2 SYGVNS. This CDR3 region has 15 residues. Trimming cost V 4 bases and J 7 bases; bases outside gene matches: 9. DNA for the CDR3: TGTGCCAGCAGTGCACGGACAGGGGGATATGGTGGCTACACCTTC. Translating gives CASSARTGGYGGYTF.

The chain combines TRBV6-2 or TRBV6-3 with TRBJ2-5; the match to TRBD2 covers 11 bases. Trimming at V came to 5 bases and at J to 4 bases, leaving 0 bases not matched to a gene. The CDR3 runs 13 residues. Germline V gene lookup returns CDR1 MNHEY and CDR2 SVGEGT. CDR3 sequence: CASSLAGGETQYF. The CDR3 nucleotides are TGTGCCAGCAGTCTAGCGGGGGGAGAGACCCAGTACTTC.